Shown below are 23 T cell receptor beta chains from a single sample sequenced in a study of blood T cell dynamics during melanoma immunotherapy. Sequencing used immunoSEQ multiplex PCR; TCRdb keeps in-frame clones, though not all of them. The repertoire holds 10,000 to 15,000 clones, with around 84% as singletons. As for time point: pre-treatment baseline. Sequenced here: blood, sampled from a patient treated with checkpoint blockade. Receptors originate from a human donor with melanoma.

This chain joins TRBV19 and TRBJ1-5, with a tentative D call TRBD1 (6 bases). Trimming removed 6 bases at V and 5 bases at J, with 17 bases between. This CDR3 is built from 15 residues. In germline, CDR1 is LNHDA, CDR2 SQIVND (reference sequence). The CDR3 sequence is CASSRSRDNYQPQHF. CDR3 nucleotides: TGTGCCAGTAGCCGAAGCCGGGACAATTATCAGCCCCAGCATTTT.

CDR3 coding DNA: TGTGCCAGCAGCTTAACGGGGTTCTACGAGCAGTACTTC. Protein sequence: CASSLTGFYEQYF. The V gene is TRBV7-8, the J gene TRBJ2-7; D possibly corresponds to TRBD2 (5 bases). Trimming shortened V by 2 bases and J by 3 bases, and 8 bases separated the two germline ends. The CDR3 runs to 13 residues. Germline values: CDR1 SGHVS, CDR2 FQNEAQ.

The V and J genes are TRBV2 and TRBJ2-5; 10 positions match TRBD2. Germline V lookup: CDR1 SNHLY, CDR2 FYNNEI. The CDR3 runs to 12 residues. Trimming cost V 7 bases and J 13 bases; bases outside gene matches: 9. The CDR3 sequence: CASTPSGGRRYF. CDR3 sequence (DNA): TGTGCCAGCACGCCTAGCGGGGGCCGGCGGTACTTC.

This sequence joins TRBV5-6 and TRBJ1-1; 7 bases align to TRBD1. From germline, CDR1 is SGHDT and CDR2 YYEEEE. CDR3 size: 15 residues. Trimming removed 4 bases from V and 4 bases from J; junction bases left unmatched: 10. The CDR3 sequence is CASSKKVDRATEAFF. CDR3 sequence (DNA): TGTGCCAGCAGCAAAAAAGTCGACAGGGCCACTGAAGCTTTCTTT.

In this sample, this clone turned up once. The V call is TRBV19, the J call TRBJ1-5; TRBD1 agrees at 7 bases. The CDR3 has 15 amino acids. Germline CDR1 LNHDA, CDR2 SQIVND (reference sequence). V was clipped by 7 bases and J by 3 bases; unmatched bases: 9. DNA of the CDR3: TGTGCCAGTATCCCGGACAGGCGTTTCAATCAGCCCCAGCATTTT. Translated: CASIPDRRFNQPQHF.

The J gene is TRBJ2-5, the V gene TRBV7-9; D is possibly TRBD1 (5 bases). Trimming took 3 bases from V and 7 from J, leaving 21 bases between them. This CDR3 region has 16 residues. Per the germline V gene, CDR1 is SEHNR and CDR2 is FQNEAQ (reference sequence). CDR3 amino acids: CASSLPYRFSDGTQYF. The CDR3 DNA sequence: TGTGCCAGCAGCTTGCCATACAGGTTCTCCGATGGGACCCAGTACTTC.

The CDR3: CASKSDFGDTQYF. CDR3 DNA: TGTGCCAGCAAGTCGGACTTCGGGGATACGCAGTATTTT. The chain is built from TRBV2 and TRBJ2-3; weak D call: TRBD2 (5 bases). The V end was cut by 7 bases, the J end by 6 bases, with 14 bases between. The germline V gene has CDR1 SNHLY and CDR2 FYNNEI. The CDR3 is made up of 13 amino acids.

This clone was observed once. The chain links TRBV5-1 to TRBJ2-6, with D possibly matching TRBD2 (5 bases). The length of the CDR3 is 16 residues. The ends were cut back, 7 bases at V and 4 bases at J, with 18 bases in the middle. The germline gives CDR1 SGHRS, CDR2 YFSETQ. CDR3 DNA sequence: TGCGCCAGCGGATACACGGGGTCGACGGGGGCCAACGTCCTGACTTTC. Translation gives CASGYTGSTGANVLTF.

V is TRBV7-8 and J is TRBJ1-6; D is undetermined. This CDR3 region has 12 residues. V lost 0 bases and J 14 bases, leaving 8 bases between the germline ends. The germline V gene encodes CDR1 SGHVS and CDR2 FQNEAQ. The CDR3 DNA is TGTGCCAGCAGCTTAGCGGCCTACGCCCTCCACTTT. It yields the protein CASSLAAYALHF.

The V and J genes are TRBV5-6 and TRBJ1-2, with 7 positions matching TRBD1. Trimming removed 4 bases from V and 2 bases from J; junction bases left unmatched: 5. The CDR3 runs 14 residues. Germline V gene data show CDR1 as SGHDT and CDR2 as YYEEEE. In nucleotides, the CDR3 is TGTGCCAGCAGCCACCGGGACAGAAACTATGGCTACACCTTC. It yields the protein CASSHRDRNYGYTF.

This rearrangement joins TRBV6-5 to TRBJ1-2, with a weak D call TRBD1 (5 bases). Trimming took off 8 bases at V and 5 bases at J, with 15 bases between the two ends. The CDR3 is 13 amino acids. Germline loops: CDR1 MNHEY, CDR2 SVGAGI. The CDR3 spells CASLSGASYGYTF. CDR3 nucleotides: TGTGCCAGCCTATCCGGGGCGAGTTATGGCTACACCTTC.

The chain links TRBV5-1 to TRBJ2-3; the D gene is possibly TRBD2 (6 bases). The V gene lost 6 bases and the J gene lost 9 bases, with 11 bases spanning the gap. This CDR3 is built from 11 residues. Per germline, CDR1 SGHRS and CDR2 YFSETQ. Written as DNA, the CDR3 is TGCGCCAGCAAAATGGAGGGGACGCAGTATTTT. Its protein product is CASKMEGTQYF.

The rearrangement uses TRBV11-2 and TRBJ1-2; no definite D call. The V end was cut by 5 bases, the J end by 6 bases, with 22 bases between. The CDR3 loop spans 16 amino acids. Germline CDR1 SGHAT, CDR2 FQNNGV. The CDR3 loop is CASSPSGAGSRNGYTF. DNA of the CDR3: TGTGCCAGCAGCCCCTCGGGTGCAGGATCACGCAATGGCTACACCTTC.

The CDR3 DNA reads TGCGCCAGCTGCGGACAGGGGGCGAACTATGGCTACACCTTC. This encodes CASCGQGANYGYTF. This rearrangement joins TRBV5-1 to TRBJ1-2; 11 bases align to TRBD1. CDR1 is SGHRS and CDR2 is YFSETQ in the germline V gene. The ends lost 7 bases at V and 2 bases at J; junction bases unmatched: 4. The CDR3 runs 14 residues.

The CDR3 loop is CASSLRDKPNEQFF. The CDR3 bases are TGTGCCAGCAGCTTAAGGGATAAGCCCAATGAGCAGTTCTTC. J is TRBJ2-1 and V is TRBV11-2; D gene unclear. V lost 2 bases to trimming and J lost 6 bases, with 11 bases between them. CDR3 length equals 14 residues. Per germline, CDR1 SGHAT and CDR2 FQNNGV. The complete variable domain, with remaining parts taken from reference TRBV11-2 and TRBJ2-1, reads EAGVAQSPRYKIIEKRQSVAFWCNPISGHATLYWYQQILGQGPKLLIQFQNNGVVDDSQLPKDRFSAERLKGVDSTLKIQPAKLEDSAVYLCASSLRDKPNEQFFGPGTRLTVL.

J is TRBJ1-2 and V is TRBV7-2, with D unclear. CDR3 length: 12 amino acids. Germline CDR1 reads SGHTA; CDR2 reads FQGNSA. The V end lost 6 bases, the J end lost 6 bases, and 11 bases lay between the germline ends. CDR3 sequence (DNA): TGTGCCAGCAGTCTTACACGAGATGGCTACACCTTC. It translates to CASSLTRDGYTF.

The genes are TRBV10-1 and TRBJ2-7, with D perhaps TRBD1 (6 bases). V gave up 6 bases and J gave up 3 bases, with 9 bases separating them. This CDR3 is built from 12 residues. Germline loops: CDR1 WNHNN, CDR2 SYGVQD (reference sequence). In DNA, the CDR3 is TGCGCCAGCAGCGGACAGTTCTACGAGCAGTACTTC. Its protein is CASSGQFYEQYF.

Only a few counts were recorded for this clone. DNA of the CDR3: TGCAGCGTTGACACCGAGGAAGCTTTCTTT. This gives the protein CSVDTEEAFF. The chain uses TRBV29-1 and TRBJ1-1; D gene ambiguous. The V end was cut by 3 bases, the J end by 8 bases, with 7 bases between. CDR1 is SQVTM and CDR2 is ANQGSEA in the germline V gene. CDR3 length: 10 amino acids.

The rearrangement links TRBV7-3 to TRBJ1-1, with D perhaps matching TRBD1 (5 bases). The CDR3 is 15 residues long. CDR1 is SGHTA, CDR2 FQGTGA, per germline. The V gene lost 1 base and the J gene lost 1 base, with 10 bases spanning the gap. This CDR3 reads CASSLKQVRNTEAFF. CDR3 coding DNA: TGTGCCAGCAGCTTAAAACAGGTTCGGAACACTGAAGCTTTCTTT.

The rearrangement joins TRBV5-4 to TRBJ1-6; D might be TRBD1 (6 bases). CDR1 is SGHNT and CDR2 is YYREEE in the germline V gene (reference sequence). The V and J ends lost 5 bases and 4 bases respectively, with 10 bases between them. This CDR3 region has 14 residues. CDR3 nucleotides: TGTGCCAGCAGGTCTGACAGGTATAATTCACCCCTCCACTTT. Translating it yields CASRSDRYNSPLHF. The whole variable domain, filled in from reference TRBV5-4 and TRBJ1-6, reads ETGVTQSPTHLIKTRGQQVTLRCSSQSGHNTVSWYQQALGQGPQFIFQYYREEENGRGNFPPRFSGLQFPNYSSELNVNALELDDSALYLCASRSDRYNSPLHFGNGTRLTVT.

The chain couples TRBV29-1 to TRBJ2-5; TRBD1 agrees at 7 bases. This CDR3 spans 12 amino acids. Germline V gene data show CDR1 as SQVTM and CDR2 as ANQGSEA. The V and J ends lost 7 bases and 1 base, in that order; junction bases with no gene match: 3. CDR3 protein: CSASGGQETQYF. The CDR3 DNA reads TGCAGCGCTTCAGGGGGCCAAGAGACCCAGTACTTC.

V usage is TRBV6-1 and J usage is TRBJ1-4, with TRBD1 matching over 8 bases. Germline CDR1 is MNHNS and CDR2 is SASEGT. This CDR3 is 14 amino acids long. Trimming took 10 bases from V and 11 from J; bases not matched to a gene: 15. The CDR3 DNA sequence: TGTGCCACGGGGGTGTTGCAGGGGGCCGACAAACTGTTTTTT. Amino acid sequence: CATGVLQGADKLFF.

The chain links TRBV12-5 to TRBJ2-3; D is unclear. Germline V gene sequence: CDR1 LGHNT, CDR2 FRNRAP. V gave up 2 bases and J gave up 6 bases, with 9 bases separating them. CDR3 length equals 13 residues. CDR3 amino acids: CASGLIEPDTQYF. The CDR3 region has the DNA TGTGCTAGTGGTTTGATCGAGCCCGATACGCAGTATTTT.